What follows are 20 T cell receptor beta chains derived from one specimen sequenced in a study of blood T cells in healthy people across ages. It was with a sample-barcoded 5' primer and a J-beta primer mix that a second PCR of roughly 6 to 11 cycles was run. TCRdb ran MiXCR on the 5' RACE reads and lists one entry per CDR3 protein. The sample holds around 1.7 million distinct CDR3 sequences, roughly 27% seen once. The sample consisted of blood. The receptors shown here come from a woman in her 30s in good health.

This chain links TRBV5-4 with TRBJ1-2; D remains unclear. V was pared by 4 bases and J by 5 bases, with 9 bases between. The CDR3 totals 12 residues. Germline loops: CDR1 SGHNT, CDR2 YYREEE (reference sequence). The chain's CDR3 is CASSMDGYGYTF. Here the CDR3 DNA reads TGTGCCAGCAGCATGGACGGGTATGGCTACACCTTC.

V usage is TRBV5-6 and J usage is TRBJ2-1; either TRBD1 or TRBD2 may fit D (7 bases each). This CDR3 region has 16 residues. Looked up from germline, CDR1 is SGHDT and CDR2 is YYEEEE. V was shortened by 5 bases and J by 0 bases, with 15 bases between the two germline ends. CDR3 residues: CASSQGGGFSYNEQFF. CDR3 DNA: TGTGCCAGCAGTCAGGGGGGGGGATTCTCCTACAATGAGCAGTTCTTC.

Notes on this clonotype: This may be a read error: a much more frequent sequence differs by one nucleotide. The chain uses TRBV29-1 and TRBJ1-2, with D tentatively TRBD1 (6 bases). In germline, CDR1 is SQVTM, CDR2 ANQGSEA. CDR3 length: 13 residues. V was pared by 6 bases and J by 6 bases, with 17 bases between. The CDR3 DNA reads TGCAGCGTCGCAATGCCCGGGGGGCATGGCTACACCTTC. Protein sequence: CSVAMPGGHGYTF.

There are a few counts of this clonotype. The chain couples TRBV20-1 to TRBJ2-3, with D perhaps matching TRBD1 (6 bases). Trimming pared 1 base from V and 5 bases from J, leaving 19 bases between. CDR1 DFQATT and CDR2 SNEGSKA come from the germline V gene (reference sequence). This CDR3 is built from 16 residues. CDR3 sequence: CSARGSGAGDIDTQYF. For the CDR3, the DNA is TGCAGTGCTAGAGGATCCGGGGCAGGGGATATAGATACGCAGTATTTT.

The chain recombines TRBV11-2 with TRBJ2-5, with D possibly being TRBD2 (6 bases). The CDR3 contains 16 residues. CDR1 SGHAT and CDR2 FQNNGV come from the germline V gene. Between the trimmed V and J ends, which lost 3 bases and 2 bases, there was a span of 16 bases. The chain's CDR3 is CASSLAGAGRQETQYF. The CDR3 DNA reads as TGTGCCAGCAGCTTGGCCGGAGCGGGTCGACAAGAGACCCAGTACTTC.

Remarks on this clonotype: One end of the junction is discordant with germline, which a read error may explain. The chain is built from TRBV7-2 and TRBJ2-5; 8 nucleotides align to TRBD1. The CDR3 covers 15 residues. From germline, CDR1 is SGHTA and CDR2 FQGNSA. The CDR3 region has the DNA TGTGCCAGCAGCTTAAGACAGGGGACACAAGAGACCAAGTACTTC. Its translation is CASSLRQGTQETKYF.

The gene calls are TRBV20-1 and TRBJ2-7; 14 nucleotides match TRBD2. The CDR3 has 18 residues. Trimming removed 6 bases from V and 1 base from J; junction bases left unmatched: 14. Germline V lookup: CDR1 DFQATT, CDR2 SNEGSKA (reference sequence). DNA for the CDR3: TGCAGTGCGGGCCGGGACACCGGGACTAGCGGGGGTTCCTACGAGCAGTACTTC. This gives the protein CSAGRDTGTSGGSYEQYF.

The chain links TRBV6-5 to TRBJ2-1, with 12 bases aligning to TRBD2. The CDR3 extends over 15 amino acids. Looked up from germline, CDR1 is MNHEY and CDR2 is SVGAGI. Trimming at V came to 5 bases and at J to 7 bases, leaving 6 bases not matched to a gene. The CDR3 nucleotides read TGTGCCAGCAGTAAACTAGCGGGAGGTTGTAATGAGCAGTTCTTC. The encoded protein is CASSKLAGGCNEQFF.

This clonotype was seen at least ten times. The V and J genes are TRBV20-1 and TRBJ2-4, with D perhaps TRBD1 (5 bases). The CDR3 extends over 14 amino acids. V shed 0 bases and J shed 2 bases, with 8 bases lying between them. CDR1 is DFQATT and CDR2 is SNEGSKA in the germline V gene (reference sequence). The CDR3 DNA follows: TGCAGTGCTAGAGATCAGGGTTCCAAAAACATTCAGTACTTC. It translates to CSARDQGSKNIQYF.

This clonotype was observed a few times. The chain couples TRBV29-1 to TRBJ2-4; D gene uncertain. The end of the DNA is better explained by TRBJ2-7, so the J call may be wrong. CDR3 length equals 10 residues. CDR1 is SQVTM and CDR2 is ANQGSEA in the germline V gene. The CDR3, as DNA: TGCAGCGTTGACAGGAACGAGCAGTACTTC. Translating gives CSVDRNEQYF.

A few counts support this clonotype. This rearrangement joins TRBV30 to TRBJ2-3, with no clear D. Trimming pared 2 bases from V and 4 bases from J, leaving 16 bases between. This CDR3 spans 15 amino acids. Germline V lookup: CDR1 GTSNPN, CDR2 SVGIG (reference sequence). The CDR3: CAWSSLAGVADTQYF. The CDR3 nucleotides read TGTGCCTGGAGTTCCTTAGCTGGAGTAGCAGATACGCAGTATTTT. Looking up the rest from reference TRBV30 and TRBJ2-3 gives the full variable domain: SQTIHQWPATLVQPVGSPLSLECTVEGTSNPNLYWYRQAAGRGLQLLFYSVGIGQISSEVPQNLSASRPQDRQFILSSKKLLLSDSGFYLCAWSSLAGVADTQYFGPGTRLTVL.

About this clonotype itself: This could be a read error, since a much larger clone is one nucleotide away. V is TRBV7-9 and J is TRBJ2-7; either TRBD1 or TRBD2 may fit D (5 bases each). This CDR3 spans 13 amino acids. CDR1 SEHNR and CDR2 FQNEAQ come from the germline V gene (reference sequence). For the CDR3, the DNA is TGTGCCGGCAGCTTAGAGGGGTTCTACGAGCAGTACTTC. This translates into CAGSLEGFYEQYF.

The J gene is TRBJ1-2, the V gene TRBV20-1; D remains unclear. Trimming shortened V by 3 bases and J by 1 base, and 6 bases separated the two germline ends. The length of the CDR3 is 12 residues. Germline assignment: CDR1 DFQATT and CDR2 SNEGSKA (reference sequence). The CDR3 DNA sequence: TGCAGTGCTAGGCCCGTTAACTATGGCTACACCTTC. This gives the protein CSARPVNYGYTF.

Concerning this clonotype itself: Relative to the germline gene, one junction end is altered; a read error may explain this. The genes are TRBV7-6 and TRBJ2-3, with 9 bases fitting TRBD2. This CDR3 has 15 residues. CDR1 and CDR2 (germline): SGHVS, FNYEAQ. The CDR3 protein is CASSLVAGGPGTRYF. The DNA of the CDR3 is TGTGCCAGCAGCTTAGTGGCGGGGGGGCCAGGTACGCGGTATTTT.

V and J are TRBV7-8 and TRBJ2-7; D gene unclear. From germline, CDR1 is SGHVS and CDR2 FQNEAQ. V lost 0 bases and J 2 bases, leaving 11 bases between the germline ends. The CDR3 loop spans 15 amino acids. The CDR3 loop reads CASSLAALSPYEQYF. The CDR3 DNA follows: TGTGCCAGCAGCTTAGCGGCGCTATCGCCCTACGAGCAGTACTTC.

This clonotype appeared a few times. One junction end does not reproduce the germline sequence, and a read error may be involved. This chain connects TRBV11-2 to TRBJ2-6, with D perhaps TRBD1 (6 bases). Looked up from germline, CDR1 is SGHAT and CDR2 is FQNNGV. The CDR3 spans 16 residues. CDR3 DNA sequence: TGTGCCAGCAGCTTCTGGGGGCACTCTGTGGCCAACGTCCTGACTTTC. This gives the protein CASSFWGHSVANVLTF. Complete variable domain (other parts from reference TRBV11-2 and TRBJ2-6): EAGVAQSPRYKIIEKRQSVAFWCNPISGHATLYWYQQILGQGPKLLIQFQNNGVVDDSQLPKDRFSAERLKGVDSTLKIQPAKLEDSAVYLCASSFWGHSVANVLTFGAGSRLTVL.

This clonotype has more than one count but fewer than ten. An end of the junction does not agree with germline; a read error may underlie this. The chain combines TRBV5-1 with TRBJ2-1; TRBD2 matches at 7 bases. Germline V gene lookup returns CDR1 SGHRS and CDR2 YFSETQ. CDR3 length: 14 residues. As DNA, the CDR3 is TGCGCCAGCAGCGCGGGACTATTTTACAATGAGCAGTTTTTC. This codes for CASSAGLFYNEQFF.

The genes are TRBV7-3 and TRBJ2-1; TRBD2 agrees at 9 bases. Per germline, CDR1 SGHTA and CDR2 FQGTGA. V dropped 5 bases and J dropped 11; count of bases not matched to a gene: 13. CDR3 length: 15 amino acids. This CDR3 is CASSPIAGAGDQQFF. The CDR3 nucleotides read TGTGCCAGCAGCCCCATAGCGGGGGCCGGGGATCAGCAGTTCTTC.

In its sample, this clonotype was seen a few times. The gene calls are TRBV7-9 and TRBJ2-3; TRBD1 matches at 10 bases. The CDR3 contains 18 residues. Germline V gene sequence: CDR1 SEHNR, CDR2 FQNEAQ (reference sequence). V trimming: 5 bases; J trimming: 0 bases; junction bases outside the gene matches: 11. The CDR3 DNA reads TGTGCCAGCAGCCTGGACAGGGGGAGGTTCAGTAGCACAGATACGCAGTATTTT. It yields the protein CASSLDRGRFSSTDTQYF.

This chain joins TRBV12-3 or TRBV12-4 and TRBJ2-4; TRBD2 agrees at 9 bases. Trimming removed 7 bases from V and 13 bases from J; junction bases left unmatched: 17. This CDR3 is 15 amino acids long. The CDR3 DNA follows: TGTGCCAGCACCCCGGAGACTAGCGGTTACAATGAGCAGTACTTC. It is translated as CASTPETSGYNEQYF.